The 27 T cell receptor beta chains given below trace back to one sample, sequenced in a study of technical replicates of blood from a handful of donors (dated by TCRdb to about 2017). Libraries were built with the immunoSEQ multiplex PCR assay. TCRdb stores this immuneACCESS table with in-frame sequences only. Part of the clones is absent; in the studies checked, under half of the shortfall reflects unresolved V genes, and no reason is known for the rest. Recorded for this sample are about 88,000 clones; roughly 90% of them occurred a single time. Roughly 0.26% of the sample is in the top ten clones. Sequencing was carried out using T cells isolated from PBMCs. The receptor set was obtained from a human donor in good health.

V usage is TRBV6-5 and J usage is TRBJ1-5; D uncertain. The CDR3 has 15 amino acids. Germline V gene data show CDR1 as MNHEY and CDR2 as SVGAGI. Trimming stripped 0 bases from V and 0 bases from J, with 6 bases between. The CDR3 sequence is CASSYSQYSNQPQHF. The CDR3 DNA reads as TGTGCCAGCAGTTACTCACAGTATAGCAATCAGCCCCAGCATTTT.

J is TRBJ2-7 and V is TRBV7-2, with 8 nucleotides matching TRBD2. CDR1 SGHTA and CDR2 FQGNSA come from the germline V gene. This CDR3 is built from 15 residues. Losses at the gene ends were 4 bases for V and 2 bases for J; bases not matched to a gene: 7. CDR3 sequence reads: CASSSIAGTPYEQYF. The CDR3 DNA is TGTGCCAGCAGCTCCATAGCGGGGACTCCCTACGAGCAGTACTTC.

The chain carries TRBV7-8 and TRBJ2-1; D is possibly TRBD2 (5 bases). V was clipped by 5 bases and J by 0 bases, with 11 bases between them. The CDR3 extends over 15 amino acids. Germline CDR1 SGHVS, CDR2 FQNEAQ. The CDR3 sequence: CASSVLGSSYNEQFF. In nucleotides, the CDR3 is TGTGCCAGCAGCGTCCTTGGGAGCTCCTACAATGAGCAGTTCTTC.

The rearrangement uses TRBV7-9 and TRBJ2-7; D ambiguous. The CDR3 extends over 12 amino acids. Germline CDR1 reads SEHNR; CDR2 reads FQNEAQ (reference sequence). The V end was cut by 5 bases, the J end by 6 bases, with 11 bases between. The CDR3 loop reads CASSPPRPEQYF. The CDR3 DNA reads TGTGCCAGCAGCCCCCCTCGTCCCGAGCAGTACTTC.

V and J are TRBV27 and TRBJ1-2; 9 bases line up with TRBD1. The V segment lost 7 bases and the J segment 6 bases; nucleotides outside the gene matches: 9. CDR1 and CDR2 from the germline V gene are MNHEY and SMNVEV (reference sequence). The CDR3 contains 14 residues. CDR3 DNA: TGTGCCAGCACCCCGACAGGGGGGTACCATGGCTACACCTTC. It yields the protein CASTPTGGYHGYTF.

This chain links TRBV7-3 with TRBJ1-1, with 7 bases matching TRBD1. Looked up from germline, CDR1 is SGHTA and CDR2 is FQGTGA. The ends lost 3 bases at V and 4 bases at J; junction bases unmatched: 5. This CDR3 comprises 14 residues. This CDR3 reads CASSFTGEITEAFF. The CDR3 DNA reads TGTGCCAGCAGCTTCACAGGGGAGATCACTGAAGCTTTCTTT.

This chain connects TRBV4-2 to TRBJ2-3; D might be TRBD2 (5 bases). The V end was cut by 4 bases, the J end by 3 bases, with 8 bases between. CDR3 length: 13 residues. CDR1 is LGHNA, CDR2 YNFKEQ, per germline. The CDR3 is CASSPGGTDTQYF. CDR3 nucleotides: TGTGCCAGCAGCCCCGGCGGGACAGATACGCAGTATTTT.

This chain connects TRBV6-5 to TRBJ1-6; possible D gene TRBD1, 6 bases. Germline V CDR1 and CDR2: MNHEY, SVGAGI. CDR3 length equals 16 residues. Trimming took 4 bases from V and 3 from J, leaving 13 bases between them. The CDR3 DNA reads as TGTGCCAGCAGTTCCGGACAGATTCACTATAATTCACCCCTCCACTTT. Translated: CASSSGQIHYNSPLHF.

This chain joins TRBV11-2 and TRBJ2-2, with D uncertain. V dropped 0 bases and J dropped 8 bases, with 13 bases sitting between them. Germline CDR1 SGHAT, CDR2 FQNNGV. This CDR3 comprises 15 residues. The DNA of the CDR3 is TGTGCCAGCAGCTTAGATCTCAGGAAACCAGGGGAGCTGTTTTTT. This sequence encodes CASSLDLRKPGELFF.

The chain carries TRBV4-1 and TRBJ2-1, with 7 bases identical to TRBD1. Trimming took 4 bases from V and 3 from J; bases not matched to a gene: 0. The germline V gene has CDR1 MGHRA and CDR2 YSYEKL. The CDR3 contains 13 residues. CDR3 nucleotide sequence: TGCGCCAGCAGCCGGGACAGCTACAATGAGCAGTTCTTC. Its translation is CASSRDSYNEQFF.

This clone turned up a few times. V is TRBV27 and J is TRBJ1-1; 7 nucleotides match TRBD1. The CDR3 extends over 16 amino acids. Germline-derived CDR1 and CDR2 are MNHEY and SMNVEV (reference sequence). The V segment lost 8 bases and the J segment 3 bases; nucleotides outside the gene matches: 15. This CDR3 is CASRPSKQGWDTEAFF. CDR3 DNA: TGTGCCAGCCGACCCTCTAAACAGGGGTGGGACACTGAAGCTTTCTTT.

The rearrangement uses TRBV28 and TRBJ1-4; maybe TRBD1 (5 bases). The CDR3 length is 15 residues. CDR1 is MDHEN and CDR2 is SYDVKM in the germline V gene. Trimming took 6 bases from V and 8 from J, leaving 19 bases between them. This CDR3 is CASRSPGIGGEKLFF. The CDR3, as DNA: TGTGCCAGCAGATCTCCCGGGATCGGGGGGGAAAAACTGTTTTTT. The full variable domain, with the rest looked up from reference TRBV28 and TRBJ1-4, is DVKVTQSSRYLVKRTGEKVFLECVQDMDHENMFWYRQDPGLGLRLIYFSYDVKMKEKGDIPEGYSVSREKKERFSLILESASTNQTSMYLCASRSPGIGGEKLFFGSGTQLSVL.

The V gene is TRBV5-1, the J gene TRBJ2-5; 8 nucleotides line up with TRBD2. This CDR3 has 14 residues. The trim removed 0 bases at V and 3 bases at J, leaving 1 base unmatched. Germline V gene sequence: CDR1 SGHRS, CDR2 YFSETQ. The CDR3 here is CASSLAAGEETQYF. CDR3 sequence (DNA): TGCGCCAGCAGCTTGGCAGCGGGAGAAGAGACCCAGTACTTC.

This clone was observed once. The chain carries TRBV29-1 and TRBJ2-3; 7 nucleotides agree with TRBD1. Per germline, CDR1 SQVTM and CDR2 ANQGSEA. This CDR3 has 14 amino acids. Germline trimming cut 4 bases from V and 3 bases from J; bases unmatched to any gene: 7. CDR3 in DNA: TGCAGCGTTGGTAAGGGACAGACAACAGATACGCAGTATTTT. It codes for CSVGKGQTTDTQYF.

V gene TRBV6-5 combines with J gene TRBJ1-6, with 7 bases matching TRBD1. The CDR3 is made up of 16 amino acids. CDR1 is MNHEY and CDR2 is SVGAGI in the germline V gene. After removal of 2 bases from V and 5 bases from J, the junction contained 6 bases not matched to a gene. CDR3 sequence reads: CASSYRQGGNNSPLHF. The CDR3 bases are TGTGCCAGCAGTTACAGACAGGGAGGAAATAATTCACCCCTCCACTTT.

The chain has TRBV29-1 and TRBJ1-3; D gene uncertain. V lost 6 bases and J 1 base, leaving 7 bases between the germline ends. The germline CDR1 and CDR2 sequences are SQVTM and ANQGSEA. The CDR3 runs 12 residues. The CDR3 is CSVRLSGNTIYF. The CDR3 nucleotides are TGCAGCGTCCGACTATCTGGAAACACCATATATTTT.

The genes are TRBV28 and TRBJ2-1; 16 bases are shared with TRBD2. The CDR3 totals 19 residues. The V gene's germline CDR1 is MDHEN and CDR2 SYDVKM. Losses at the gene ends were 4 bases for V and 7 bases for J; bases not matched to a gene: 13. Here the CDR3 DNA reads TGTGCCAGCAGTTCCTCCGGGACTAGCGGGAGGGCCTTTGGTAATGAGCAGTTCTTC. Translation gives CASSSSGTSGRAFGNEQFF.

The V gene is TRBV4-1, the J gene TRBJ2-5; 11 bases map to TRBD2. Germline CDR1 is MGHRA and CDR2 is YSYEKL. V lost 2 bases, J lost 5 bases, and 4 bases stayed unmatched. The CDR3 has 15 residues. The DNA for the CDR3 is TGCGCCAGCAGCCAAATTAGCGGGAGGGTGGAGACCCAGTACTTC. This translates into CASSQISGRVETQYF.

This chain joins TRBV27 and TRBJ1-5; D call uncertain. The germline V gene encodes CDR1 MNHEY and CDR2 SMNVEV (reference sequence). The V end lost 6 bases, the J end lost 4 bases, and 13 bases lay between the germline ends. The CDR3 spans 14 residues. CDR3 sequence reads: CASSTRVGNQPQHF. The DNA of the CDR3 is TGTGCCAGCAGCACTAGGGTGGGGAATCAGCCCCAGCATTTT.

The chain carries TRBV10-3 and TRBJ1-5; 9 bases fit TRBD1. Trimming removed 10 bases from V and 5 bases from J; junction bases left unmatched: 12. This CDR3 spans 15 amino acids. Germline loops: CDR1 ENHRY, CDR2 SYGVKD. This CDR3 reads CATHPGQGYDQPQHF. The DNA of the CDR3 is TGTGCCACCCACCCGGGACAGGGTTATGATCAGCCCCAGCATTTT.

The gene calls are TRBV29-1 and TRBJ2-5, with D possibly TRBD1 on 8 matching bases. Trimming took 7 bases from V and 5 from J, leaving 14 bases between them. Germline V gives CDR1 SQVTM, CDR2 ANQGSEA. The CDR3 covers 12 residues. The CDR3 spells CSGHRGGETQYF. The CDR3 coding sequence is TGCAGCGGACACAGGGGGGGGGAGACCCAGTACTTC.

The rearrangement joins TRBV25-1 to TRBJ2-1; D is unresolved. V shed 5 bases and J shed 9 bases, with 14 bases lying between them. CDR1 is MGHDK, CDR2 SYGVNS, per germline. The CDR3 extends over 13 amino acids. The CDR3 here is CASSPHGSGEQFF. CDR3 DNA sequence: TGTGCCAGCAGTCCCCATGGCTCGGGTGAGCAGTTCTTC. The variable domain in full, with the rest retrieved from reference TRBV25-1 and TRBJ2-1, is EADIYQTPRYLVIGTGKKITLECSQTMGHDKMYWYQQDPGMELHLIHYSYGVNSTEKGDLSSESTVSRIRTEHFPLTLESARPSHTSQYLCASSPHGSGEQFFGPGTRLTVL.

The rearrangement links TRBV6-5 to TRBJ2-2; perhaps TRBD2 as D (5 bases). The V gene's germline CDR1 is MNHEY and CDR2 SVGAGI. CDR3 length equals 13 residues. Trimming took 7 bases from V and 2 from J, leaving 8 bases between them. CDR3 region: CASTRANTGELFF. CDR3 in DNA: TGTGCCAGCACGCGGGCAAACACCGGGGAGCTGTTTTTT.

The gene calls are TRBV11-2 and TRBJ1-3, with 7 bases matching TRBD1. The CDR3 sequence is 14 residues long. Germline CDR1 SGHAT, CDR2 FQNNGV. The V segment lost 8 bases and the J segment 8 bases; nucleotides outside the gene matches: 12. The DNA for the CDR3 is TGTGCCAGCCTCCGAGGGGGCAGCAGAGACACCATATATTTT. Its protein is CASLRGGSRDTIYF.

This rearrangement joins TRBV19 to TRBJ2-7, with 7 bases that match TRBD2. The CDR3 contains 14 residues. The germline V gene encodes CDR1 LNHDA and CDR2 SQIVND (reference sequence). V was pared by 3 bases and J by 4 bases, with 6 bases of the junction left unmatched. The CDR3 sequence: CASSIREGLYEQYF. In DNA form, the CDR3 reads TGTGCCAGTAGTATCAGGGAGGGTCTGTACGAGCAGTACTTC.

The chain links TRBV19 to TRBJ2-1; 14 nucleotides line up with TRBD2. The trim removed 4 bases at V and 8 bases at J, leaving 4 bases unmatched. The CDR3 totals 15 residues. The germline CDR1 and CDR2 sequences are LNHDA and SQIVND (reference sequence). The CDR3 sequence: CASSTGLAGVDEQFF. CDR3 bases: TGTGCCAGTAGTACGGGACTAGCGGGAGTGGATGAGCAGTTCTTC.

This clone has a handful of counts. The chain carries TRBV6-1 and TRBJ1-1; TRBD1 aligns across 8 bases. The CDR3 has 16 residues. V lost 0 bases and J lost 3; bases outside the gene matches: 6. Germline assignment: CDR1 MNHNS and CDR2 SASEGT. CDR3 nucleotide sequence: TGTGCCAGCAGTGAAGCGGAGACAGGGGAGGACACTGAAGCTTTCTTT. This encodes CASSEAETGEDTEAFF.